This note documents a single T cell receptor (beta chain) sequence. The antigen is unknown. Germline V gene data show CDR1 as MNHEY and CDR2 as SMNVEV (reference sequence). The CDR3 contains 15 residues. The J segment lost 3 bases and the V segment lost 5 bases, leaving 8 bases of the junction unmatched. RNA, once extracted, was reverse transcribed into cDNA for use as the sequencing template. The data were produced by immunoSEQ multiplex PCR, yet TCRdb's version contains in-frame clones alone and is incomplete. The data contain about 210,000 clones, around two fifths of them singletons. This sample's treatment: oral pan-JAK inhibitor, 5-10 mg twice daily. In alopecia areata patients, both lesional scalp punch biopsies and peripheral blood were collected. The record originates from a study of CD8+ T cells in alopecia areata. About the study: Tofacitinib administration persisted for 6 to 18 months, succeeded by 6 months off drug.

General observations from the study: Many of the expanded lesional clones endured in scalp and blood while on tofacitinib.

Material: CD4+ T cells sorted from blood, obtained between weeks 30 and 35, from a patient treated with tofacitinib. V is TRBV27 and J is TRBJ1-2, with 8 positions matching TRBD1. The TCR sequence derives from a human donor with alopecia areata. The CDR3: CASSPRQGQDYGYTF. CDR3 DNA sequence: TGTGCCAGCAGTCCCCGACAGGGGCAGGACTATGGCTACACCTTC.